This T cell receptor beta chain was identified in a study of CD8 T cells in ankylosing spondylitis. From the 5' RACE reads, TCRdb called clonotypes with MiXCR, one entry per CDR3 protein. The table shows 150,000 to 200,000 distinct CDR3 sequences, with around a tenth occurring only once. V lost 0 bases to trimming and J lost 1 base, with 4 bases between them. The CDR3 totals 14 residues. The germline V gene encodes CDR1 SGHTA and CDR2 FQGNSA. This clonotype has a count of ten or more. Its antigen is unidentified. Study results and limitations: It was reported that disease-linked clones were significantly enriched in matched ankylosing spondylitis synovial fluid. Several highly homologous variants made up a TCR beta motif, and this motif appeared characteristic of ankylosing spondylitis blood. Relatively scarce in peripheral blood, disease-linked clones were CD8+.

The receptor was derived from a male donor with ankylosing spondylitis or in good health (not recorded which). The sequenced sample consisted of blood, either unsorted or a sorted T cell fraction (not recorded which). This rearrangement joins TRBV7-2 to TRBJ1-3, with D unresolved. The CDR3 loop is CASSLAQSGNTIYF. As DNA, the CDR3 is TGTGCCAGCAGCTTAGCACAGTCTGGAAACACCATATATTTT.